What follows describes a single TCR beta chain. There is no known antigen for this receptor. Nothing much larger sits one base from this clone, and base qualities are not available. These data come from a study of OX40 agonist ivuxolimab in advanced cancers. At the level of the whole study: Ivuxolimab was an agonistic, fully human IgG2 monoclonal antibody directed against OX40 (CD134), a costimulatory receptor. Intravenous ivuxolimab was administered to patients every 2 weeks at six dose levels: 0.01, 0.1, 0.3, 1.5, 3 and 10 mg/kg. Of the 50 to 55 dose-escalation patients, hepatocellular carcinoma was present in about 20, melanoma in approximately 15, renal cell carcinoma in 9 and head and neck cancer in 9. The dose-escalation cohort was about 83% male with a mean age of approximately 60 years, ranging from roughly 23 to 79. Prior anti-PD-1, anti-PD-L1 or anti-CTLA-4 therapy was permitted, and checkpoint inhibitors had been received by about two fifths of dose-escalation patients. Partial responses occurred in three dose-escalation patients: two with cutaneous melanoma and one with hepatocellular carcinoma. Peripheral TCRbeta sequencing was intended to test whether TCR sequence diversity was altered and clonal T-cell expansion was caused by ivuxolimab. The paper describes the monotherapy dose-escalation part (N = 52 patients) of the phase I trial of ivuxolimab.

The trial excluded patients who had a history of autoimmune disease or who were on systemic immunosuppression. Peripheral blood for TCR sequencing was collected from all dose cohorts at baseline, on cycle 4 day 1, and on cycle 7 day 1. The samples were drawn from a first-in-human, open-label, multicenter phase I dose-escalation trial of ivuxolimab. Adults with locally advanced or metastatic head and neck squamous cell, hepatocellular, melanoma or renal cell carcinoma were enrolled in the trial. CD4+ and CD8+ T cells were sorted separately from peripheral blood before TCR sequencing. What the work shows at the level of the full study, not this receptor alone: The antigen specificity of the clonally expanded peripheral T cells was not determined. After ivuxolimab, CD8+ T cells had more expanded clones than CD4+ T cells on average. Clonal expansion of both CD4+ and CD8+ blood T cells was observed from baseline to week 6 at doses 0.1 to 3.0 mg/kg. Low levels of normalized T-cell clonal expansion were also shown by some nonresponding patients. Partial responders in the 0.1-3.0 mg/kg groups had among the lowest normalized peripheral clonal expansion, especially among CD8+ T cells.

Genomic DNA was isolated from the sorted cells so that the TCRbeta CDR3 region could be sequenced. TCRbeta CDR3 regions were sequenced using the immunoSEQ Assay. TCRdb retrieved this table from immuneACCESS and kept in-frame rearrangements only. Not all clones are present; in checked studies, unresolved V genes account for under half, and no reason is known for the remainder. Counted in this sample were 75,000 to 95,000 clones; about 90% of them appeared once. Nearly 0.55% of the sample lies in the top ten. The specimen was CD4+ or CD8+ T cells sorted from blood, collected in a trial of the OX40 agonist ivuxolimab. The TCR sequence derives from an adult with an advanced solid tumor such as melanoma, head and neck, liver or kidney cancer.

The bases read TGTGCCAGCTCACGACTACTTAAACAAGAGACCCAGTACTTC. Its product reads: CASSRLLKQETQYF. The chain joins TRBV18 to TRBJ2-5; TRBD2 is perhaps the D gene, given 5 matching bases. The CDR3 goes from the cysteine to the phenylalanine over 14 residues. Left in the record is the CDR3 DNA by itself, 42 bases read in frame from the first base. CDR1 and CDR2 were assigned from the germline V gene as KGHSH and LQKENI. V drops 4 bases and J drops 2 bases, leaving 11 bases in between.